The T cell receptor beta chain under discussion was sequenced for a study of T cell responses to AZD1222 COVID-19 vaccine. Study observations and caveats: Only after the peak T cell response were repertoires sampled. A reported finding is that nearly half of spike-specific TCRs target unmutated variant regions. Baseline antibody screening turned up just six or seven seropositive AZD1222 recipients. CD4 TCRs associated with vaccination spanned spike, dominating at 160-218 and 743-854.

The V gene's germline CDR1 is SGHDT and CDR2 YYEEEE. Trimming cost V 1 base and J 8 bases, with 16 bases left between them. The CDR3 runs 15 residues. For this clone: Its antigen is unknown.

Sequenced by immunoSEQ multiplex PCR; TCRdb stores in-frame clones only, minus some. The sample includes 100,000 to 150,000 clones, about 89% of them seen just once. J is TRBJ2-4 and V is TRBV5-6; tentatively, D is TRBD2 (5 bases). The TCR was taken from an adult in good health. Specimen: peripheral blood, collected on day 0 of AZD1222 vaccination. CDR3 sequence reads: CASSLWGVDRDIQYF. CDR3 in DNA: TGTGCCAGCAGCTTGTGGGGAGTCGATAGAGACATTCAGTACTTC. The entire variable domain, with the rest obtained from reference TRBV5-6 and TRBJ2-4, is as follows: DAGVTQSPTHLIKTRGQQVTLRCSPKSGHDTVSWYQQALGQGPQFIFQYYEEEERQRGNFPDRFSGHQFPNYSSELNVNALLLGDSALYLCASSLWGVDRDIQYFGAGTRLSVL.